The 24 T cell receptor beta chains given below trace back to one sample, sequenced in a study of control samples from healthy donors and cancer patients. Profiled with immunoSEQ multiplex PCR; TCRdb holds only in-frame clones, not every one. The table records 85,000 to 100,000 clones, about 92% of them present only once. Source material: blood. The receptors here all came from a man younger than 30 in good health.

The gene calls are TRBV7-2 and TRBJ2-3; D might be TRBD2 (6 bases). The CDR3 is made up of 13 amino acids. V was shortened by 5 bases and J by 14 bases, with 20 bases between the two germline ends. Germline lookup yields CDR1 SGHTA and CDR2 FQGNSA. CDR3 sequence (DNA): TGTGCCAGCAGCGCACTCGGGAGCCTGGAGGGGTATTTT. The encoded protein is CASSALGSLEGYF. The entire variable domain, with the rest obtained from reference TRBV7-2 and TRBJ2-3, is as follows: GAGVSQSPSNKVTEKGKDVELRCDPISGHTALYWYRQSLGQGLEFLIYFQGNSAPDKSGLPSDRFSAERTGGSVSTLTIQRTQQEDSAVYLCASSALGSLEGYFGPGTRLTVL.

This chain connects TRBV29-1 to TRBJ1-2; tentative D call: TRBD1 (5 bases). CDR1 and CDR2 (germline): SQVTM, ANQGSEA. V was cut by 3 bases and J by 4 bases, with 9 bases left in between. The CDR3 is 12 amino acids. DNA of the CDR3: TGCAGCGTTGATGGGGCGGCCTATGGCTACACCTTC. It specifies CSVDGAAYGYTF. Variable domain in full (rest from reference TRBV29-1 and TRBJ1-2): SAVISQKPSRDICQRGTSLTIQCQVDSQVTMMFWYRQQPGQSLTLIATANQGSEATYESGFVIDKFPISRPNLTFSTLTVSNMSPEDSSIYLCSVDGAAYGYTFGSGTRLTVV.

This clone was counted only a few times. The chain is built from TRBV25-1 and TRBJ1-2; 10 bases agree with TRBD1. The CDR3 is 16 amino acids. With 7 bases clipped from V and 4 bases from J, the junction kept 12 bases outside the gene matches. Germline V gene sequence: CDR1 MGHDK, CDR2 SYGVNS. CDR3: CASTSGTGASGYGYTF. The CDR3 nucleotides are TGTGCCAGCACCTCCGGGACAGGGGCTTCCGGCTATGGCTACACCTTC.

The sample holds one count of this clone. V gene TRBV7-9 combines with J gene TRBJ1-2; a possible D gene is TRBD1 (5 bases). The V end lost 5 bases, the J end lost 6 bases, and 31 bases lay between the germline ends. CDR1 and CDR2 from the germline V gene are SEHNR and FQNEAQ (reference sequence). This CDR3 is built from 19 residues. The DNA of the CDR3 is TGTGCCAGCAGCCTTGTTACCCAGTTGACAGTCCCCAAGGTCGATGGCTACACCTTC. Its protein is CASSLVTQLTVPKVDGYTF.

The chain combines TRBV23-1 with TRBJ1-6; TRBD1 is a possible D gene (6 bases). TRBV23-1 is flagged as an ORF with uncertain function. The CDR3 covers 15 residues. Trimming pared 6 bases from V and 3 bases from J, leaving 12 bases between. CDR3 bases: TGCGCCAGCAGCCCAACAGGGAACTATAATTCACCCCTCCACTTT. Its translation: CASSPTGNYNSPLHF.

The J gene is TRBJ1-3, the V gene TRBV7-9, with 7 bases fitting TRBD1. This CDR3 region has 19 residues. CDR1 SEHNR and CDR2 FQNEAQ come from the germline V gene (reference sequence). The V segment lost 4 bases and the J segment 2 bases; nucleotides outside the gene matches: 17. The DNA for the CDR3 is TGTGCCAGCAGCTCCGCTAGGGTGAATATGGGACAGCCTGGAAACACCATATATTTT. It encodes CASSSARVNMGQPGNTIYF.

The genes are TRBV7-9 and TRBJ1-6; no reliable D call. V was clipped by 3 bases and J by 9 bases, with 15 bases between them. Germline loops: CDR1 SEHNR, CDR2 FQNEAQ (reference sequence). The CDR3 loop spans 15 amino acids. CDR3 nucleotides: TGTGCCAGCAGCTTCGTGAAATCGGAAATTTCACCCCTCCACTTT. Translation: CASSFVKSEISPLHF.

The CDR3 protein is CAISESSTNEKLFF. For the CDR3, the DNA is TGTGCCATCAGTGAGTCGTCAACTAATGAAAAACTGTTTTTT. The chain carries TRBV10-3 and TRBJ1-4; D is uncertain. The CDR3 spans 14 residues. Germline values: CDR1 ENHRY, CDR2 SYGVKD. Trimming left V 0 bases short and J 0 bases short, with 2 bases between.

V is TRBV19 and J is TRBJ1-2, with 8 bases matching TRBD1. From germline, CDR1 is LNHDA and CDR2 SQIVND (reference sequence). This CDR3 comprises 15 residues. J lost 0 bases, V lost 4 bases, and 4 bases had no gene match. The CDR3 reads CASSKQGDPNYGYTF. The CDR3 DNA follows: TGTGCCAGTAGTAAACAGGGGGACCCTAACTATGGCTACACCTTC. Complete variable domain (other parts from reference TRBV19 and TRBJ1-2): DGGITQSPKYLFRKEGQNVTLSCEQNLNHDAMYWYRQDPGQGLRLIYYSQIVNDFQKGDIAEGYSVSREKKESFPLTVTSAQKNPTAFYLCASSKQGDPNYGYTFGSGTRLTVV.

The table lists this clone with a count of one. This chain joins TRBV28 and TRBJ1-1, with unresolved D. V was clipped by 2 bases and J by 5 bases, with 6 bases between them. The CDR3 covers 12 residues. Per germline, CDR1 MDHEN and CDR2 SYDVKM. Written as DNA, the CDR3 is TGTGCCAGCAGTTTAGTTGGTACTGAAGCTTTCTTT. It translates to CASSLVGTEAFF.

The gene calls are TRBV27 and TRBJ1-6; TRBD1 aligns across 8 bases. CDR3 length: 13 amino acids. Germline CDR1 and CDR2: MNHEY and SMNVEV (reference sequence). J lost 9 bases, V lost 8 bases, and 6 bases had no gene match. CDR3 in amino acids: CASGGQGVSPLHF. CDR3 nucleotide sequence: TGTGCCAGCGGAGGACAGGGAGTTTCACCCCTCCACTTT.

This chain joins TRBV7-9 and TRBJ2-1; possibly TRBD1 for D (5 bases). The V gene lost 4 bases and the J gene lost 1 base, with 11 bases spanning the gap. The CDR3 extends over 15 amino acids. Germline-derived CDR1 and CDR2 are SEHNR and FQNEAQ (reference sequence). The CDR3 is CASSSTRQSYNEQFF. The CDR3 DNA sequence: TGTGCCAGCAGCTCGACCCGACAGTCCTACAATGAGCAGTTCTTC.

The J gene is TRBJ1-4, the V gene TRBV19, with a tentative D call TRBD1 (5 bases). The V end was cut by 5 bases, the J end by 6 bases, with 16 bases between. CDR3 length equals 15 residues. Per germline, CDR1 LNHDA and CDR2 SQIVND (reference sequence). The CDR3, as DNA: TGTGCCAGTAGTCCAAGTGGACTGGGGGATGAAAAACTGTTTTTT. Its translation is CASSPSGLGDEKLFF.

The rearrangement uses TRBV6-1 and TRBJ2-1; no firm D call. Looked up from germline, CDR1 is MNHNS and CDR2 is SASEGT. V was pared by 3 bases and J by 3 bases, with 12 bases between. CDR3 size: 15 residues. The CDR3 sequence: CASSENFVNYNEQFF. CDR3 coding DNA: TGTGCCAGCAGTGAGAATTTTGTGAACTACAATGAGCAGTTCTTC.

The chain recombines TRBV7-2 with TRBJ1-1; unclear D gene. This CDR3 has 14 amino acids. The V end was cut by 5 bases, the J end by 8 bases, with 18 bases between. Germline loops: CDR1 SGHTA, CDR2 FQGNSA. This CDR3 reads CASSTPTVSDEAFF. The CDR3 region has the DNA TGTGCCAGCAGCACTCCGACGGTGTCTGACGAAGCTTTCTTT.

This chain links TRBV13 with TRBJ2-7, with 13 bases fitting TRBD2. The CDR3 has 17 amino acids. J was trimmed by 2 bases and V by 5 bases; bases with no gene match: 9. Germline values: CDR1 PRHDT, CDR2 FYEKMQ (reference sequence). As DNA, the CDR3 is TGTGCCAGCAGCACCTTATCCGGGACTAGCGGGGCCTACGAGCAGTACTTC. Residues: CASSTLSGTSGAYEQYF.

This chain uses TRBV3-1 (or the pseudogene TRBV3-2) with TRBJ2-1, with 8 bases aligning to TRBD1. With V trimmed by 4 bases and J by 7 bases, 15 bases remained unmatched. The CDR3 runs 17 residues. Germline CDR1 and CDR2: LGHDT and YNNKEL (reference sequence). CDR3 in amino acids: CASSLVIGQGARNEQFF. The CDR3 DNA sequence: TGTGCCAGCAGCCTTGTGATAGGGCAGGGGGCGCGGAATGAGCAGTTCTTC.

The chain recombines TRBV4-2 with TRBJ2-1; weak D call: TRBD1 (6 bases). V was clipped by 0 bases and J by 3 bases, with 15 bases between them. CDR1 and CDR2 (germline): LGHNA, YNFKEQ. The CDR3 totals 17 residues. CDR3 protein: CASSQETGPRGYNEQFF. In nucleotides, the CDR3 is TGTGCCAGCAGCCAAGAGACAGGCCCAAGGGGCTACAATGAGCAGTTCTTC.

The chain combines TRBV7-2 with TRBJ2-5; TRBD1 might be the D (5 bases). The V and J ends lost 1 base and 6 bases respectively, with 15 bases between them. CDR3 length: 15 amino acids. Per the germline V gene, CDR1 is SGHTA and CDR2 is FQGNSA. CDR3 sequence: CASSLGRQFTKTQYF. The CDR3 DNA sequence: TGTGCCAGCAGCTTAGGTCGACAGTTCACGAAGACCCAGTACTTC.

The gene calls are TRBV7-9 and TRBJ1-5; TRBD1 might be the D (5 bases). V was cut by 1 base and J by 2 bases, with 9 bases left in between. This CDR3 comprises 15 residues. Germline V gene data show CDR1 as SEHNR and CDR2 as FQNEAQ (reference sequence). The CDR3 DNA reads as TGTGCCAGCAGCTTAGACCTGGGGGGCAATCAGCCCCAGCATTTT. Translated: CASSLDLGGNQPQHF. The variable domain in full, completed from reference TRBV7-9 and TRBJ1-5, reads DTGVSQNPRHKITKRGQNVTFRCDPISEHNRLYWYRQTLGQGPEFLTYFQNEAQLEKSRLLSDRFSAERPKGSFSTLEIQRTEQGDSAMYLCASSLDLGGNQPQHFGDGTRLSIL.

The rearrangement links TRBV21-1 to TRBJ2-5; the D call of TRBD2 is as the table states it, not checked on the DNA. TRBV21-1 is a pseudogene segment. The CDR3 consists of 16 residues. The CDR3 region has the DNA TGTGCCAGCAGCAAATTCGAGTACCTCTTGTGGGAGACCCAGTACTTC. Amino acids: CASSKFEYLLWETQYF.

In this sample, this clone turned up a few times. This chain joins TRBV5-1 and TRBJ2-1; possibly TRBD2 for D (6 bases). Trimming shortened V by 3 bases and J by 8 bases, and 21 bases separated the two germline ends. Germline V gives CDR1 SGHRS, CDR2 YFSETQ. This CDR3 contains 16 residues. CDR3 sequence reads: CASSYTTGTSGHEQFF. The CDR3 region has the DNA TGCGCCAGCAGCTATACCACCGGGACCAGCGGGCATGAGCAGTTCTTC. The variable domain in full, with the rest retrieved from reference TRBV5-1 and TRBJ2-1, is KAGVTQTPRYLIKTRGQQVTLSCSPISGHRSVSWYQQTPGQGLQFLFEYFSETQRNKGNFPGRFSGRQFSNSRSEMNVSTLELGDSALYLCASSYTTGTSGHEQFFGPGTRLTVL.

This chain joins TRBV7-2 and TRBJ2-7; 7 nucleotides agree with TRBD2. Trimming at V came to 1 base and at J to 8 bases, leaving 17 bases not matched to a gene. The CDR3 is 17 amino acids. CDR1 and CDR2 from the germline V gene are SGHTA and FQGNSA. The CDR3 region is CASSLGLAQGLGTKQYF. The DNA for the CDR3 is TGTGCCAGCAGCTTAGGGTTGGCGCAAGGACTAGGCACCAAGCAGTACTTC.

On this clone: The same CDR3 is also encoded by other DNA sequences in this sample. The chain recombines TRBV30 with TRBJ1-2, with D unresolved. The ends were cut back, 0 bases at V and 1 base at J, with 9 bases in the middle. The germline V gene encodes CDR1 GTSNPN and CDR2 SVGIG (reference sequence). CDR3 length: 14 amino acids. The CDR3, as DNA: TGTGCCTGGAGTGTACGAGGCTTTAACTATGGCTACACCTTC. It translates to CAWSVRGFNYGYTF.